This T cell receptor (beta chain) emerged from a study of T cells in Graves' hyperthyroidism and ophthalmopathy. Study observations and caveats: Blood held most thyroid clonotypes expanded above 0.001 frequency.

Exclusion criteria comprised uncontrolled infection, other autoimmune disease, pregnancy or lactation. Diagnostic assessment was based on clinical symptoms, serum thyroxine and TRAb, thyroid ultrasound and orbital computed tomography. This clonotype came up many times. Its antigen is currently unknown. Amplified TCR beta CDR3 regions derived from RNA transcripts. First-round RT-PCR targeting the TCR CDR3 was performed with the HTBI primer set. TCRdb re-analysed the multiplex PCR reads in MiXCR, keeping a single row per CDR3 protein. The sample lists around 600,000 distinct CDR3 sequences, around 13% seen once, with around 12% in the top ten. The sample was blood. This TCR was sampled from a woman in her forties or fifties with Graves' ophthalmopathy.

The CDR3 nucleotides read TGTGCCAGCAGTTTACGCGTTGTGGTCTCAGGGAAAGCTTTCTTT. As protein: CASSLRVVVSGKAFF. The chain carries TRBV28 and TRBJ1-1; the D gene is possibly TRBD1 (5 bases). V lost 2 bases, J lost 9 bases, and 19 bases lay in between. The CDR3 consists of 15 residues. CDR1 MDHEN and CDR2 SYDVKM come from the germline V gene.